The sequence of this T cell receptor (beta chain) was determined in a study of CD8+ T cells in alopecia areata. The treatment denotes: oral pan-JAK inhibitor, 5-10 mg twice daily. With 5 bases clipped from V and 7 bases from J, the junction kept 11 bases outside the gene matches. The CDR3 length is 14 residues. Per the germline V gene, CDR1 is MGHRA and CDR2 is YSYEKL. RNA was extracted and reverse transcribed into cDNA as the sequencing template. Using immunoSEQ multiplex PCR, the repertoire was profiled, and TCRdb retains in-frame clones only, with some absent. Of 75,000 to 80,000 clones in the sample, approximately 66% were seen once.

This specimen was CD8+ T cells sorted from blood, taken at week 24, from a patient treated with tofacitinib. The chain carries TRBV4-1 and TRBJ2-7, with 7 bases identical to TRBD2. The clonotype comes from a human donor with alopecia areata. CDR3 protein: CASSTSAGLREQYF. The CDR3 bases are TGCGCCAGCAGCACTTCAGCGGGACTACGGGAGCAGTACTTC.